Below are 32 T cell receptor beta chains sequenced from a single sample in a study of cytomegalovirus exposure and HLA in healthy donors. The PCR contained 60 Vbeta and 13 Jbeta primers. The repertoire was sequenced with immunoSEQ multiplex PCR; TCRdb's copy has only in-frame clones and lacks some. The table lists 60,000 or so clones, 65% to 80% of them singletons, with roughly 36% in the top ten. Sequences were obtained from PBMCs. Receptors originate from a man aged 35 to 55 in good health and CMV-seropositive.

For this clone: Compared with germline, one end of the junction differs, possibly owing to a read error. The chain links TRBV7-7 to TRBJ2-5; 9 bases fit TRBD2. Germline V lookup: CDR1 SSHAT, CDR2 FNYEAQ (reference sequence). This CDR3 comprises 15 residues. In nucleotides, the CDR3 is TGTGCTAGCAGCTCTCTAGCGGGGAGGCAAGAGACCCAGTACTTC. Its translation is CASSSLAGRQETQYF.

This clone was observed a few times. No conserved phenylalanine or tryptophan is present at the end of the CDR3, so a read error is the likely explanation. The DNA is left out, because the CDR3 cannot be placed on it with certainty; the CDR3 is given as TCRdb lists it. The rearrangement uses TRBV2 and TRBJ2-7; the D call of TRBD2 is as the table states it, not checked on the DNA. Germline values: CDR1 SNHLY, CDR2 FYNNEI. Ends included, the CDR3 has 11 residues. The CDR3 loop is CASSERTPKRL.

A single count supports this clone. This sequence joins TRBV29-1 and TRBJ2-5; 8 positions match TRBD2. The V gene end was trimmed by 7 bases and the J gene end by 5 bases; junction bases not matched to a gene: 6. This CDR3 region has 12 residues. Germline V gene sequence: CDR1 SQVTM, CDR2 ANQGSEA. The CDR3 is CSARGGGETQYF. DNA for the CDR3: TGCAGCGCCCGGGGGGGCGGGGAGACCCAGTACTTC.

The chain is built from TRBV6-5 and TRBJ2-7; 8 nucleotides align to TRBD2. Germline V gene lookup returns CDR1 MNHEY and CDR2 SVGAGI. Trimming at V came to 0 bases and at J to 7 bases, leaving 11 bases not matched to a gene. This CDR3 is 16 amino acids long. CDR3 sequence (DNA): TGTGCCAGCAGTTACTCTTCCGGGGGGGGGACGGATGAGCAGTACTTC. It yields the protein CASSYSSGGGTDEQYF.

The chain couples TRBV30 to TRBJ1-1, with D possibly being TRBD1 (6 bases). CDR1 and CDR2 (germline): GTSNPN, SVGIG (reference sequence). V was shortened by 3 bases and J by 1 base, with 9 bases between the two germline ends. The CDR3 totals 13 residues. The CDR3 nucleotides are TGTGCCTGGAGGACAGGTTCGAACACTGAAGCTTTCTTT. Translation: CAWRTGSNTEAFF.

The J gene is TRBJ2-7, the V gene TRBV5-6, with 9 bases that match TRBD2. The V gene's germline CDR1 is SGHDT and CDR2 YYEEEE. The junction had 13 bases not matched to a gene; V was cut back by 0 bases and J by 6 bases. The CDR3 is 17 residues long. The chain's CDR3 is CASSLGYGSGGFSEQYF. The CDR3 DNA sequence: TGTGCCAGCAGCTTGGGGTATGGTAGCGGGGGTTTCTCCGAGCAGTACTTC.

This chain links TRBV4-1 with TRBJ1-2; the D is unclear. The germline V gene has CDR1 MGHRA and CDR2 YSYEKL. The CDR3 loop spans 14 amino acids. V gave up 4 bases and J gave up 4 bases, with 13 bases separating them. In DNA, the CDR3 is TGCGCCAGCAGCCGAGGTACCGGAGGCTATGGCTACACCTTC. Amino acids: CASSRGTGGYGYTF.

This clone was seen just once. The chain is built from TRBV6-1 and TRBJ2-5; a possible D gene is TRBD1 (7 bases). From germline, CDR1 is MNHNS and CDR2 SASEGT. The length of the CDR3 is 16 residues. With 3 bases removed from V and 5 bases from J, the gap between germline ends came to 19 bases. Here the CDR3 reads CASSEEARGAFETQYF. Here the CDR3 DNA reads TGTGCCAGCAGTGAGGAGGCCAGGGGGGCCTTTGAGACCCAGTACTTC.

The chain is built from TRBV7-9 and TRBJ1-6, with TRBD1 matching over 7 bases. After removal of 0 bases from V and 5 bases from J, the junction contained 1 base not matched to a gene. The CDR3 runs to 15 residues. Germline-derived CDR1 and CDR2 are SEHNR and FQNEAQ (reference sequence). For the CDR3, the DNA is TGTGCCAGCAGCTTAGCACAGGGGAATAATTCACCCCTCCACTTT. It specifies CASSLAQGNNSPLHF.

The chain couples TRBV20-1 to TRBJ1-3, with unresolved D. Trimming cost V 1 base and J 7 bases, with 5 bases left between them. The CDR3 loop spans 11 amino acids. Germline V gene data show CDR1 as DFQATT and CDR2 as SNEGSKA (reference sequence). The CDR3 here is CSARGSNTIYF. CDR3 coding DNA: TGCAGTGCTAGAGGAAGCAACACCATATATTTT.

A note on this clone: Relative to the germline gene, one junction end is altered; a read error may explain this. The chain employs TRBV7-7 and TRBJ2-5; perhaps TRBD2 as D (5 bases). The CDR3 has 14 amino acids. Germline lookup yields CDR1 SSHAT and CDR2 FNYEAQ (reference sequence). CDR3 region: CASSLVASPETQYF. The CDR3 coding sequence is TGTGCTAGCAGCTTAGTCGCTAGCCCCGAGACCCAGTACTTC.

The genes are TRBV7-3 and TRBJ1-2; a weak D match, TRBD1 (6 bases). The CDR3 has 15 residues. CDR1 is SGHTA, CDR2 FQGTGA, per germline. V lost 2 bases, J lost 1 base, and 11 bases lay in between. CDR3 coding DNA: TGTGCCAGCAGCTTATCCCCAGGGGTTAACTATGGCTACACCTTC. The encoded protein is CASSLSPGVNYGYTF.

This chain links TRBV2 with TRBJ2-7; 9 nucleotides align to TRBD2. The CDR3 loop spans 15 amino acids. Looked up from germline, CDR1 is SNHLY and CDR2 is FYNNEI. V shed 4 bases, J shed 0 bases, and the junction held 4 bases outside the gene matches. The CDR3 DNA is TGTGCCAGCAGTGCGGAGCGGGGGGCCTCCTACGAGCAGTACTTC. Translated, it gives CASSAERGASYEQYF. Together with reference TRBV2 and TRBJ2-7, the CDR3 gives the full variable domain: EPEVTQTPSHQVTQMGQEVILRCVPISNHLYFYWYRQILGQKVEFLVSFYNNEISEKSEIFDDQFSVERPDGSNFTLKIRSTKLEDSAMYFCASSAERGASYEQYFGPGTRLTVT.

CDR3 DNA sequence: TGCGCCAGCAGCTTGTCGCCTGGGACATTTTCGAACTATGGCTACACCTTC. Translated: CASSLSPGTFSNYGYTF. V and J are TRBV5-1 and TRBJ1-2; maybe TRBD1 (6 bases). CDR1 is SGHRS, CDR2 YFSETQ, per germline. V was clipped by 1 base and J by 2 bases, with 18 bases between them. This CDR3 is 17 amino acids long.

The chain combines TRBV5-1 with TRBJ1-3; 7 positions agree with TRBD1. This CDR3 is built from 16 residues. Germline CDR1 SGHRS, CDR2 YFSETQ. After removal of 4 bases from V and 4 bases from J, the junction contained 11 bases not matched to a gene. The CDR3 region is CASSPAQGLGGNTIYF. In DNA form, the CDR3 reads TGCGCCAGCAGCCCGGCACAGGGGTTGGGAGGAAACACCATATATTTT.

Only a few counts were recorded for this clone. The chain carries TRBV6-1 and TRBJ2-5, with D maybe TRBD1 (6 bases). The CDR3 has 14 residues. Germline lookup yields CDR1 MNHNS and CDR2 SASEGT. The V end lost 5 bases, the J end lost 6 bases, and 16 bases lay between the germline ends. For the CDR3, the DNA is TGTGCCAGCAGTCCTCCGGACAGCGCCCAGACCCAGTACTTC. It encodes CASSPPDSAQTQYF.

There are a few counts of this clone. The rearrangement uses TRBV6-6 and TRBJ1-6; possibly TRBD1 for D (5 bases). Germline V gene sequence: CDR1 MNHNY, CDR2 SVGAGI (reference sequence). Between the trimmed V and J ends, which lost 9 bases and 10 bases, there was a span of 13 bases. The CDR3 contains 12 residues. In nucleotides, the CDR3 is TGTGCCAGTAGGAGGGGTGAGTCACCCCTCCACTTT. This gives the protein CASRRGESPLHF.

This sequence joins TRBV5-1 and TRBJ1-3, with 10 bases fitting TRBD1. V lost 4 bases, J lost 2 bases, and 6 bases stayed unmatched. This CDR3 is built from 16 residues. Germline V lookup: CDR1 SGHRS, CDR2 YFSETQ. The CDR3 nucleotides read TGCGCCAGCAGCCCAGGACAGGGGGAGGCTGGAAACACCATATATTTT. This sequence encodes CASSPGQGEAGNTIYF.

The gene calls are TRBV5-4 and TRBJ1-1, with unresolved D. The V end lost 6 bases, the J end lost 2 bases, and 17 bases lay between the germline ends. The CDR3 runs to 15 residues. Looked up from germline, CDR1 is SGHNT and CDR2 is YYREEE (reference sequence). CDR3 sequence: CASTHQGRANTEAFF. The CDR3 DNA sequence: TGTGCCAGCACCCACCAAGGGAGGGCTAACACTGAAGCTTTCTTT. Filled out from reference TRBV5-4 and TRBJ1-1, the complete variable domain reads ETGVTQSPTHLIKTRGQQVTLRCSSQSGHNTVSWYQQALGQGPQFIFQYYREEENGRGNFPPRFSGLQFPNYSSELNVNALELDDSALYLCASTHQGRANTEAFFGQGTRLTVV.

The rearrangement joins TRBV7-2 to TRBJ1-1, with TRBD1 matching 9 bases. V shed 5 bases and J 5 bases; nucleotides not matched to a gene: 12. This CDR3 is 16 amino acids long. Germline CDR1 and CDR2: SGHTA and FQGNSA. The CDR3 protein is CASSRSPGQGRTEAFF. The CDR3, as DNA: TGTGCCAGCAGCCGGAGTCCGGGACAGGGAAGAACTGAAGCTTTCTTT.

The DNA of the CDR3 is TGTGCCAGCTCACCAAGACTTCAAAATTACGAGCAGTACTTC. Protein product: CASSPRLQNYEQYF. The chain couples TRBV18 to TRBJ2-7; D not resolved. The germline V gene encodes CDR1 KGHSH and CDR2 LQKENI. Trimming removed 2 bases from V and 4 bases from J, with 12 bases in between. The CDR3 extends over 14 amino acids.

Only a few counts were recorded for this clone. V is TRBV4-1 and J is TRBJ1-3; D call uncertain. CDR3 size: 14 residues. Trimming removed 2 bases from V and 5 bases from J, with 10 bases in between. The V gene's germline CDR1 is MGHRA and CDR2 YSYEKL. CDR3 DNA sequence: TGCGCCAGCAGCCAACCATCTAATAGAAACACCATATATTTT. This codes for CASSQPSNRNTIYF.

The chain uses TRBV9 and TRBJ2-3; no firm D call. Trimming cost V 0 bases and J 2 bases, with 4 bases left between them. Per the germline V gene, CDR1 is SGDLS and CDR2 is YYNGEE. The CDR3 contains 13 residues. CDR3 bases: TGTGCCAGCAGCGTAGCTATCACAGATACGCAGTATTTT. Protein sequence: CASSVAITDTQYF.

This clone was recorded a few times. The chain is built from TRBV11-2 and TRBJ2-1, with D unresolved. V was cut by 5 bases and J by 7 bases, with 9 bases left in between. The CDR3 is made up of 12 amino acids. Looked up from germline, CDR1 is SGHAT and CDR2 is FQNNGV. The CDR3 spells CASSLGPNEQFF. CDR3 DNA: TGTGCCAGCAGCCTAGGGCCGAATGAGCAGTTCTTC.

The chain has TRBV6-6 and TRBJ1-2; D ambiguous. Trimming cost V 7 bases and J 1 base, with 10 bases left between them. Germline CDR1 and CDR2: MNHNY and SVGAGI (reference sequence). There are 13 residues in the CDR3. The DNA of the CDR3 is TGTGCCAGCACTCCGGCGGGTAACTATGGCTACACCTTC. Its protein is CASTPAGNYGYTF.

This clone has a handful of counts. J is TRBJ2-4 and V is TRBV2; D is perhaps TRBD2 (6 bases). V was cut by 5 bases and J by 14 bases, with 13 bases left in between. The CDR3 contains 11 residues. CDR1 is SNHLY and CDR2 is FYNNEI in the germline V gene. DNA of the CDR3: TGTGCCAGCAGTCCGGGACTGAGGGAGTACTTC. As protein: CASSPGLREYF. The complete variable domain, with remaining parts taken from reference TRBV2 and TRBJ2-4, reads EPEVTQTPSHQVTQMGQEVILRCVPISNHLYFYWYRQILGQKVEFLVSFYNNEISEKSEIFDDQFSVERPDGSNFTLKIRSTKLEDSAMYFCASSPGLREYFGAGTRLSVL.

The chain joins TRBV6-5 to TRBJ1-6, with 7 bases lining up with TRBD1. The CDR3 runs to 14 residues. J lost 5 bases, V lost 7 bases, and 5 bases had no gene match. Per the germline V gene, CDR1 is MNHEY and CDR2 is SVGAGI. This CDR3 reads CASNSGTDNSPLHF. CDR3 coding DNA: TGTGCCAGCAACTCCGGGACAGATAATTCACCCCTCCACTTT.

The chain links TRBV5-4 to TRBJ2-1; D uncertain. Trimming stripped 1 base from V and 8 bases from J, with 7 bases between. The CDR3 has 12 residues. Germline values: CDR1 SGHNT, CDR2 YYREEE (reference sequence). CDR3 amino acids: CASSLWPDEQFF. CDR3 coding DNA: TGTGCCAGCAGCTTGTGGCCAGATGAGCAGTTCTTC.

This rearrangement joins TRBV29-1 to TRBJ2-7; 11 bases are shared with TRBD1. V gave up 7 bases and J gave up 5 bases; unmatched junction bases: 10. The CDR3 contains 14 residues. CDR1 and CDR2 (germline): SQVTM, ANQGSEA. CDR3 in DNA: TGCAGCGCTGTCTTAAGGGACAGGGGGAACGAGCAGTACTTC. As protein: CSAVLRDRGNEQYF.

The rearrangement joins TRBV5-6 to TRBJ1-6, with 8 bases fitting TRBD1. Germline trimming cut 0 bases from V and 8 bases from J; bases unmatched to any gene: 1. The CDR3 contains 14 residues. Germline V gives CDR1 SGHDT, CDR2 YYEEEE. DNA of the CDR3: TGTGCCAGCAGCTTGGACAGGGGGTATTCACCCCTCCACTTT. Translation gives CASSLDRGYSPLHF.

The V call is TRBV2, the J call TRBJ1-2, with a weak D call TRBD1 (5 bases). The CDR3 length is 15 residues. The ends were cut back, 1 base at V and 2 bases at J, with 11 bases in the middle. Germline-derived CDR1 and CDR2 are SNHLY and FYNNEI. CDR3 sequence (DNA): TGTGCCAGCAGTGAAGGCGGAGGGACGAACTATGGCTACACCTTC. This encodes CASSEGGGTNYGYTF.

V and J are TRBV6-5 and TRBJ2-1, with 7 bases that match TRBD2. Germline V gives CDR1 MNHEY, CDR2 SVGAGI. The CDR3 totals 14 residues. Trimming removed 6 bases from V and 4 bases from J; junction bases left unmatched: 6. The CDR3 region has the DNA TGTGCCAGCAGACTCAGGACTAGTTACAATGAGCAGTTCTTC. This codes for CASRLRTSYNEQFF.